This T cell receptor (beta chain) is from a study of blood T cell repertoires in COVID-19. Looking at the study overall: Acute and convalescent COVID-19 samples came from the United States, Italy and Spain. Sources were T cells, B-cell-depleted T cells, or PBMCs; the material itself was cDNA or gDNA.

Trimming took off 0 bases at V and 8 bases at J, with 11 bases between the two ends. CDR1 and CDR2 from the germline V gene are SGHRS and YFSETQ. There are 13 residues in the CDR3. Followed over time, Seattle patients had been enrolled while infection was active. Original analysis: By means of reference gene primer amplification, nucleated cell counts were estimated. Clones were sequenced by immunoSEQ multiplex PCR, and TCRdb holds only the in-frame ones, with some missing. That table gives V, J and clone size, and the DNA gave D and trimming. The sample lists around 300,000 clones, around 90% occurring once. This clone was counted once.

The J gene is TRBJ1-2, the V gene TRBV5-1, with a tentative D call TRBD1 (6 bases). Sequences were obtained from peripheral blood. This sequence originates from a woman aged 40-49 years with COVID-19, enrolled during active disease. This chain's CDR3 is CASSLGQGRGYTF. Written as DNA, the CDR3 is TGCGCCAGCAGCTTGGGGCAGGGGAGAGGCTACACCTTC.